The 32 T cell receptor beta chains in this list originate from one sample, sequenced in a study of shared T cell receptors in the human thymus. Some clones are missing from TCRdb's copy, which holds only in-frame ones; the method was immunoSEQ multiplex PCR. The repertoire holds roughly 560,000 clones, with about four fifths as singletons. These records were also assigned to another study, of human thymus T cells.

Material: thymocytes. The receptors come from a boy less than two years old with a congenital heart defect.

J is TRBJ1-2 and V is TRBV4-3; D remains ambiguous. Trimming removed 0 bases at V and 4 bases at J, with 15 bases between. The CDR3 is 16 residues long. Germline V gene data show CDR1 as LGHNA and CDR2 as YSLEER. This CDR3 reads CASSQDWGDGGYGYTF. CDR3 nucleotide sequence: TGCGCCAGCAGCCAAGATTGGGGAGACGGCGGCTATGGCTACACCTTC.

There are a few counts of this clone. J is TRBJ1-2 and V is TRBV5-1, with TRBD1 identical over 9 bases. Germline V gene sequence: CDR1 SGHRS, CDR2 YFSETQ. CDR3 length: 15 residues. J gave up 6 bases and V 4 bases, and 10 bases lay outside the gene matches. Here the CDR3 reads CASSGGDRASHGYTF. The CDR3 DNA reads TGCGCCAGCAGCGGAGGGGACAGGGCGTCTCATGGCTACACCTTC.

The chain is built from TRBV2 and TRBJ1-1; 9 bases map to TRBD1. This CDR3 is built from 16 residues. Per germline, CDR1 SNHLY and CDR2 FYNNEI. Trimming cost V 4 bases and J 1 base; bases outside gene matches: 7. The CDR3 DNA reads as TGTGCCAGCAGTGCTGGGACAGGGTGCACGAACACTGAAGCTTTCTTT. It specifies CASSAGTGCTNTEAFF. Drawing the rest from reference TRBV2 and TRBJ1-1, the complete variable domain is EPEVTQTPSHQVTQMGQEVILRCVPISNHLYFYWYRQILGQKVEFLVSFYNNEISEKSEIFDDQFSVERPDGSNFTLKIRSTKLEDSAMYFCASSAGTGCTNTEAFFGQGTRLTVV.

The CDR3 DNA follows: TGTGCCAGCAGCTGGACAGCAGCGGGAGTTAGCTACGAGCAGTACTTC. It encodes CASSWTAAGVSYEQYF. The chain joins TRBV5-4 to TRBJ2-7; TRBD2 matches at 8 bases. J lost 3 bases, V lost 3 bases, and 11 bases had no gene match. Germline V lookup: CDR1 SGHNT, CDR2 YYREEE (reference sequence). The CDR3 is made up of 16 amino acids. Variable domain in full (rest from reference TRBV5-4 and TRBJ2-7): ETGVTQSPTHLIKTRGQQVTLRCSSQSGHNTVSWYQQALGQGPQFIFQYYREEENGRGNFPPRFSGLQFPNYSSELNVNALELDDSALYLCASSWTAAGVSYEQYFGPGTRLTVT.

The CDR3 bases are TGTGCCAGCAGTTACGGAGGGACAGGCTTCCCCTACGAGCAGTACTTC. Amino acid sequence: CASSYGGTGFPYEQYF. V and J are TRBV6-5 and TRBJ2-7; 8 bases are shared with TRBD1. Per germline, CDR1 MNHEY and CDR2 SVGAGI. The CDR3 has 16 amino acids. J gave up 2 bases and V 2 bases, and 8 bases lay outside the gene matches.

The chain's CDR3 is CAWSGALTTNEKLFF. CDR3 sequence (DNA): TGTGCCTGGAGTGGGGCGCTCACTACTAATGAAAAACTGTTTTTT. The chain links TRBV30 to TRBJ1-4; D gene ambiguous. The CDR3 sequence is 15 residues long. Trimming removed 1 base from V and 2 bases from J, with 11 bases in between. Germline CDR1 is GTSNPN and CDR2 is SVGIG (reference sequence).

CDR3 in amino acids: CASSLQAGNEQFF. DNA of the CDR3: TGCGCCAGCAGCTTACAAGCGGGCAATGAGCAGTTCTTC. The rearrangement links TRBV5-1 to TRBJ2-1, with a weak D call TRBD2 (6 bases). V lost 2 bases and J lost 6, with 9 bases in between. The CDR3 sequence is 13 residues long. CDR1 and CDR2 (germline): SGHRS, YFSETQ.

The chain is built from TRBV5-5 and TRBJ1-2, with 8 bases matching TRBD1. From germline, CDR1 is SGHKS and CDR2 YYEKEE (reference sequence). V shed 4 bases, J shed 0 bases, and the junction held 5 bases outside the gene matches. The CDR3 covers 15 residues. The DNA of the CDR3 is TGTGCCAGCAGCCCGGACAGGGAGGCTAACTATGGCTACACCTTC. It yields the protein CASSPDREANYGYTF. Full variable domain (remainder filled in from reference TRBV5-5 and TRBJ1-2): DAGVTQSPTHLIKTRGQQVTLRCSPISGHKSVSWYQQVLGQGPQFIFQYYEKEERGRGNFPDRFSARQFPNYSSELNVNALLLGDSALYLCASSPDREANYGYTFGSGTRLTVV.

CDR3 sequence: CASSLGVGLAGGCHEQFF. DNA of the CDR3: TGTGCCAGCAGTCTGGGGGTGGGACTAGCGGGAGGATGTCATGAGCAGTTCTTC. The chain links TRBV28 to TRBJ2-1, with 15 bases identical to TRBD2. V lost 5 bases and J lost 8; bases outside the gene matches: 13. The V gene's germline CDR1 is MDHEN and CDR2 SYDVKM. The CDR3 contains 18 residues. Supplemented by reference TRBV28 and TRBJ2-1, the full variable domain reads DVKVTQSSRYLVKRTGEKVFLECVQDMDHENMFWYRQDPGLGLRLIYFSYDVKMKEKGDIPEGYSVSREKKERFSLILESASTNQTSMYLCASSLGVGLAGGCHEQFFGPGTRLTVL.

The chain recombines TRBV4-3 with TRBJ2-3; D is perhaps TRBD1 (6 bases). Germline CDR1 reads LGHNA; CDR2 reads YSLEER. V was clipped by 0 bases and J by 3 bases, with 13 bases between them. The CDR3 consists of 16 residues. The CDR3: CASSQEGIGGTDTQYF. Written as DNA, the CDR3 is TGCGCCAGCAGCCAAGAAGGGATAGGGGGAACAGATACGCAGTATTTT.

This clone was picked up a small number of times. The V and J genes are TRBV30 and TRBJ2-1; 11 bases map to TRBD1. This CDR3 spans 17 amino acids. Per the germline V gene, CDR1 is GTSNPN and CDR2 is SVGIG (reference sequence). V lost 3 bases to trimming and J lost 3 bases; unmatched junction nucleotides: 10. In nucleotides, the CDR3 is TGTGCCTGGAGACCCACCGCGGGACAGGGGGGCTACAATGAGCAGTTCTTC. Translated, it gives CAWRPTAGQGGYNEQFF.

V and J are TRBV5-6 and TRBJ2-1; no clear D. The CDR3 has 12 residues. Germline CDR1 and CDR2: SGHDT and YYEEEE. V was clipped by 2 bases and J by 6 bases, with 6 bases between them. CDR3 DNA: TGTGCCAGCAGCTTATCTTCCAATGAGCAGTTCTTC. Its protein is CASSLSSNEQFF.

The genes are TRBV11-2 and TRBJ2-4, with 13 nucleotides matching TRBD2. J gave up 3 bases and V 5 bases, and 4 bases lay outside the gene matches. The CDR3 loop spans 16 amino acids. Germline CDR1 is SGHAT and CDR2 is FQNNGV. The CDR3, as DNA: TGTGCCAGCAGCGGATGGACTAGCGGGAGCAAAAACATTCAGTACTTC. It encodes CASSGWTSGSKNIQYF. The whole variable domain, remainder taken from reference TRBV11-2 and TRBJ2-4, is EAGVAQSPRYKIIEKRQSVAFWCNPISGHATLYWYQQILGQGPKLLIQFQNNGVVDDSQLPKDRFSAERLKGVDSTLKIQPAKLEDSAVYLCASSGWTSGSKNIQYFGAGTRLSVL.

The CDR3 DNA is TGTGCCAGCAGTTCGTGTCCAGTGGGAGGGGACGAGCAGTACTTC. Protein: CASSSCPVGGDEQYF. The V gene is TRBV6-5, the J gene TRBJ2-7; the match to TRBD2 covers 7 bases. The CDR3 extends over 15 amino acids. V trimming: 4 bases; J trimming: 5 bases; junction bases outside the gene matches: 11. The germline V gene has CDR1 MNHEY and CDR2 SVGAGI.

This chain connects TRBV14 to TRBJ2-3; 11 nucleotides agree with TRBD2. The CDR3 extends over 17 amino acids. In germline, CDR1 is SGHDN, CDR2 FVKESK. Trimming at V came to 2 bases and at J to 4 bases, leaving 8 bases not matched to a gene. The CDR3 region has the DNA TGTGCCAGCAGCCAATGGTCGATAGCGGGAGGGCCAGATACGCAGTATTTT. Translated: CASSQWSIAGGPDTQYF.

The CDR3 DNA reads TGCAGCGTTGAGATCAGGGGACCACACGGAGCCAAAAACATTCAGTACTTC. It translates to CSVEIRGPHGAKNIQYF. The V gene is TRBV29-1, the J gene TRBJ2-4; D may be TRBD1 (6 bases). Trimming cost V 3 bases and J 0 bases, with 18 bases left between them. Germline values: CDR1 SQVTM, CDR2 ANQGSEA. The CDR3 has 17 amino acids.

The V and J genes are TRBV7-8 and TRBJ2-7; 7 nucleotides match TRBD1. J gave up 2 bases and V 6 bases, and 10 bases lay outside the gene matches. The CDR3 extends over 15 amino acids. Per the germline V gene, CDR1 is SGHVS and CDR2 is FQNEAQ. The CDR3 bases are TGTGCCAGCAGTCTCAGAGGGACAGAAGCCTACGAGCAGTACTTC. Translation: CASSLRGTEAYEQYF.

The chain couples TRBV4-3 to TRBJ1-1; 7 bases fit TRBD1. V lost 3 bases, J lost 3 bases, and 1 base stayed unmatched. Germline CDR1 reads LGHNA; CDR2 reads YSLEER. The CDR3 loop spans 13 amino acids. The CDR3 sequence: CASSHDRDTEAFF. The CDR3 region has the DNA TGCGCCAGCAGCCATGACAGGGACACTGAAGCTTTCTTT.

V is TRBV4-3 and J is TRBJ1-1; 9 positions match TRBD1. CDR1 LGHNA and CDR2 YSLEER come from the germline V gene. This CDR3 contains 16 residues. Trimming took 1 base from V and 4 from J; bases not matched to a gene: 7. The DNA of the CDR3 is TGCGCCAGCAGCCAAGGCCCGACAGGGGGTGGCACTGAAGCTTTCTTT. Protein: CASSQGPTGGGTEAFF.

CDR3 sequence reads: CASCPWDRLAGGPLNEQFF. CDR3 DNA sequence: TGCGCCAGCTGTCCTTGGGACAGGCTAGCGGGAGGGCCCCTCAATGAGCAGTTCTTC. The V and J genes are TRBV4-1 and TRBJ2-1; TRBD2 agrees at 12 bases. The length of the CDR3 is 19 residues. Per the germline V gene, CDR1 is MGHRA and CDR2 is YSYEKL. The junction had 20 bases not matched to a gene; V was cut back by 8 bases and J by 6 bases.

V and J are TRBV5-6 and TRBJ1-1; 11 bases line up with TRBD1. The CDR3 consists of 16 residues. J lost 5 bases, V lost 3 bases, and 9 bases had no gene match. The germline gives CDR1 SGHDT, CDR2 YYEEEE. CDR3 in amino acids: CASSSWTGGDGTEAFF. CDR3 nucleotides: TGTGCCAGCAGCTCCTGGACAGGGGGCGATGGGACTGAAGCTTTCTTT.

This clone was recorded once. J is TRBJ2-4 and V is TRBV5-1; 8 bases line up with TRBD2. The CDR3 is 20 amino acids. Germline V gives CDR1 SGHRS, CDR2 YFSETQ. Unmatched junction bases numbered 16, after V lost 2 bases and J lost 0 bases. CDR3 protein: CASSFDSQREPVIAKNIQYF. CDR3 bases: TGCGCCAGCAGCTTCGATTCTCAGCGGGAGCCAGTTATAGCCAAAAACATTCAGTACTTC.

This clone has more than one count but fewer than ten. A read error may produce the germline difference seen at one junction end. The chain employs TRBV14 and TRBJ2-7; D might be TRBD2 (5 bases). Germline-derived CDR1 and CDR2 are SGHDN and FVKESK. The CDR3 sequence is 10 residues long. Here the CDR3 reads CGVGTYEQYF. In DNA form, the CDR3 reads TGCGGGGTAGGCACCTACGAGCAGTACTTC.

The gene calls are TRBV9 and TRBJ2-3, with a weak D call TRBD1 (5 bases). V lost 6 bases and J 4 bases, leaving 18 bases between the germline ends. The CDR3 runs 15 residues. Germline V CDR1 and CDR2: SGDLS, YYNGEE. CDR3 protein: CASTPVGSRADTQYF. Written as DNA, the CDR3 is TGTGCCAGCACCCCCGTGGGTAGCAGGGCAGATACGCAGTATTTT.

The chain has TRBV7-9 and TRBJ2-2, with a weak D call TRBD2 (5 bases). Germline V gives CDR1 SEHNR, CDR2 FQNEAQ (reference sequence). The V end was cut by 5 bases, the J end by 4 bases, with 23 bases between. The CDR3 totals 18 residues. DNA for the CDR3: TGTGCCAGCAGCCCCTCGAAGGCCCAGCCCGAGGGCACCGGGGAGCTGTTTTTT. Protein: CASSPSKAQPEGTGELFF.

This chain links TRBV29-1 with TRBJ1-5, with D tentatively TRBD1 (6 bases). V was cut by 4 bases and J by 4 bases, with 11 bases left in between. The CDR3 extends over 13 amino acids. CDR1 is SQVTM, CDR2 ANQGSEA, per germline. In DNA, the CDR3 is TGCAGCGTTGCCCCAGGGGAAAATCAGCCCCAGCATTTT. Translated: CSVAPGENQPQHF.

V usage is TRBV27 and J usage is TRBJ2-1, with 8 bases matching TRBD2. Germline V gene data show CDR1 as MNHEY and CDR2 as SMNVEV (reference sequence). The CDR3 contains 13 residues. V was pared by 3 bases and J by 9 bases, with 4 bases of the junction left unmatched. CDR3 sequence reads: CASSFPGGGEQFF. As DNA, the CDR3 is TGTGCCAGCAGTTTCCCCGGGGGGGGTGAGCAGTTCTTC.

This clone was seen only a few times. The J gene is TRBJ2-7, the V gene TRBV27; possibly TRBD1 for D (5 bases). V lost 2 bases, J lost 4 bases, and 21 bases lay in between. Germline loops: CDR1 MNHEY, CDR2 SMNVEV (reference sequence). CDR3 size: 17 residues. CDR3 sequence: CASSLVPPGRVGYEQYF. The CDR3 nucleotides read TGTGCCAGCAGTTTAGTACCCCCTGGCAGGGTGGGGTACGAGCAGTACTTC.

The rearrangement uses TRBV5-6 and TRBJ1-1; D perhaps matches TRBD1 (6 bases). The CDR3 contains 19 residues. Trimming shortened V by 0 bases and J by 1 base, and 22 bases separated the two germline ends. Germline CDR1 is SGHDT and CDR2 is YYEEEE. The CDR3 region is CASSLGLLRGALANTEAFF. CDR3 bases: TGTGCCAGCAGCTTGGGACTTTTGCGGGGGGCCCTTGCGAACACTGAAGCTTTCTTT. Using reference TRBV5-6 and TRBJ1-1 for the parts outside the CDR3, the full variable domain is DAGVTQSPTHLIKTRGQQVTLRCSPKSGHDTVSWYQQALGQGPQFIFQYYEEEERQRGNFPDRFSGHQFPNYSSELNVNALLLGDSALYLCASSLGLLRGALANTEAFFGQGTRLTVV.

The chain carries TRBV21-1 and TRBJ2-3; no DNA check was done on the table's D call, TRBD2. TRBV21-1 is assigned pseudogene status. The CDR3 is 19 residues long. In nucleotides, the CDR3 is TGTGCCAGCAGCAGAAATGGGCACCTATACCTGGTGGGAGTAGATACGCAGTATTTT. This translates into CASSRNGHLYLVGVDTQYF.

This clone was detected a few times. V and J are TRBV6-4 and TRBJ2-1; 7 bases align to TRBD2. CDR3 size: 14 residues. Trimming at V came to 11 bases and at J to 7 bases, leaving 14 bases not matched to a gene. Germline-derived CDR1 and CDR2 are MRHNA and SNTAGT. The CDR3 reads CAGAFRGRTNEQFF. CDR3 sequence (DNA): TGTGCCGGTGCCTTTCGCGGGAGAACGAATGAGCAGTTCTTC.

The V and J genes are TRBV4-2 and TRBJ2-2; a weak D match, TRBD1 (5 bases). CDR1 LGHNA and CDR2 YNFKEQ come from the germline V gene. V dropped 4 bases and J dropped 2 bases, with 8 bases sitting between them. The CDR3 consists of 14 residues. The DNA of the CDR3 is TGTGCCAGCAGCCGCCAGGGAAACACCGGGGAGCTGTTTTTT. This gives the protein CASSRQGNTGELFF.